The 18 T cell receptor beta chains presented below share a single source sample, sequenced in a study of post-analysis software for immune sequencing data. Study results and caveats: The five TRBV segments detected at higher frequency in patients than in controls included TRBV5-6, TRBV5-1 and TRBV20-1.

Antigens of these TCRs are unknown. Unique molecular identifiers featured in each of the TCR beta cDNA libraries. TCRdb used MiXCR to reprocess the PCR reads, holding one entry per CDR3 protein. Altogether about 620,000 distinct CDR3 sequences are present, roughly 47% being singletons, with the ten largest covering around 1.7%. The sequenced material came from blood. These receptor sequences come from a girl aged 10 to 17 with multiple sclerosis.

This rearrangement joins TRBV11-2 to TRBJ1-2; D possibly corresponds to TRBD1 (5 bases). V lost 3 bases and J 8 bases, leaving 13 bases between the germline ends. In germline, CDR1 is SGHAT, CDR2 FQNNGV. The CDR3 is made up of 13 amino acids. The DNA for the CDR3 is TGTGCCAGCAGCTTGAACAGGCTGACCGGCTACACCTTC. Translation: CASSLNRLTGYTF.

The gene calls are TRBV30 and TRBJ1-1; D is uncertain. The ends were cut back, 2 bases at V and 7 bases at J, with 8 bases in the middle. The CDR3 extends over 11 amino acids. The germline CDR1 and CDR2 sequences are GTSNPN and SVGIG (reference sequence). DNA of the CDR3: TGTGCCTGGAGTCGGTCTTATGAAGCTTTCTTT. It specifies CAWSRSYEAFF.

V and J are TRBV20-1 and TRBJ2-5; no reliable D call. Between the trimmed V and J ends, which lost 3 bases and 11 bases, there was a span of 13 bases. The CDR3 extends over 11 amino acids. Germline CDR1 is DFQATT and CDR2 is SNEGSKA (reference sequence). DNA for the CDR3: TGCAGTGCTAGCCGCCTCGAAGGGCAGTACTTC. Translating it yields CSASRLEGQYF.

This clonotype was seen more than once but under ten times. V is TRBV5-1 and J is TRBJ1-1; 9 bases fit TRBD1. The CDR3 spans 14 residues. V was pared by 4 bases and J by 4 bases, with 5 bases of the junction left unmatched. Germline V CDR1 and CDR2: SGHRS, YFSETQ. The CDR3 loop is CASSRDRAGTEAFF. For the CDR3, the DNA is TGCGCCAGCAGCCGGGACAGGGCCGGCACTGAAGCTTTCTTT.

V usage is TRBV7-6 and J usage is TRBJ2-1, with D tentatively TRBD2 (6 bases). CDR3 length: 17 amino acids. The V gene's germline CDR1 is SGHVS and CDR2 FNYEAQ. Deletions cut 5 bases from V and 4 bases from J, with 21 bases between. The CDR3 sequence: CASSPQSSERSYNEQFF. The CDR3 DNA sequence: TGTGCCAGCAGCCCCCAGTCTAGCGAAAGATCTTACAATGAGCAGTTCTTC.

To note about this clonotype: A junction end diverges from the germline sequence, so it may reflect a read error. The chain joins TRBV7-2 to TRBJ1-2; TRBD1 might be the D (6 bases). From germline, CDR1 is SGHTA and CDR2 FQGNSA. The length of the CDR3 is 14 residues. As DNA, the CDR3 is TGTGCCGGCAGCCCTCGAGGGGGGCGGGATGGCTACACCTTC. It encodes CAGSPRGGRDGYTF.

This sequence joins TRBV3-1 and TRBJ2-1; 8 nucleotides align to TRBD2. With V trimmed by 0 bases and J by 5 bases, 9 bases remained unmatched. In germline, CDR1 is LGHDT, CDR2 YNNKEL (reference sequence). This CDR3 contains 17 residues. The CDR3 nucleotides read TGTGCCAGCAGCCAAGAATTACGGGGGGGGCCCCACAATGAGCAGTTCTTC. Translated: CASSQELRGGPHNEQFF.

This clonotype was found many times. The chain combines TRBV7-2 with TRBJ2-3; D tentatively fits TRBD1 or TRBD2 (6 bases each). Germline CDR1 reads SGHTA; CDR2 reads FQGNSA. V gave up 5 bases and J gave up 4 bases, with 10 bases separating them. The CDR3 spans 13 residues. The CDR3 nucleotides read TGTGCCAGCAGCCCCGGGGGCGCAGATACGCAGTATTTT. Translated: CASSPGGADTQYF.

Only a few counts were recorded for this clonotype. CDR3 DNA sequence: TGTGCCAGCAGTTTAGGGGGTCCGAGGAGCTCCTACGAGCAGTACTTC. Encoded protein: CASSLGGPRSSYEQYF. This chain connects TRBV27 to TRBJ2-7; D is tentatively TRBD1 or TRBD2 (5 bases each). CDR3 length equals 16 residues. In germline, CDR1 is MNHEY, CDR2 SMNVEV (reference sequence). The V end lost 2 bases, the J end lost 0 bases, and 14 bases lay between the germline ends.

Comment on this clonotype: This likely comes from a read error, as the CDR3 has no conserved phenylalanine or tryptophan at its end. It is unclear where the CDR3 begins or ends on the DNA, so no DNA is shown, and the CDR3 is as TCRdb lists it. The chain couples TRBV5-5 to TRBJ2-5. The CDR3 totals 15 residues, both ends included. In germline, CDR1 is SGHKS, CDR2 YYEKEE (reference sequence). CDR3 residues: CASSLTYGDGYTFGS.

This chain links TRBV27 with TRBJ1-1; unclear D gene. Trimming took off 4 bases at V and 1 base at J, with 22 bases between the two ends. The CDR3 is 18 amino acids. Germline values: CDR1 MNHEY, CDR2 SMNVEV (reference sequence). CDR3 protein: CASSSFLASTQRNTEAFF. The CDR3 DNA reads TGTGCCAGCAGTTCCTTCTTAGCTTCGACCCAACGGAACACTGAAGCTTTCTTT.

In this sample, this clonotype turned up a few times. V and J are TRBV29-1 and TRBJ2-3; 9 bases match TRBD2. Germline V CDR1 and CDR2: SQVTM, ANQGSEA. The CDR3 covers 13 residues. With 6 bases clipped from V and 3 bases from J, the junction kept 4 bases outside the gene matches. The CDR3 DNA is TGCAGCGTAGGGACTAGCAGAACAGATACGCAGTATTTT. Translation: CSVGTSRTDTQYF.

The genes are TRBV7-9 and TRBJ2-3; 8 bases line up with TRBD2. Trimming took 2 bases from V and 0 from J; bases not matched to a gene: 4. Germline-derived CDR1 and CDR2 are SEHNR and FQNEAQ (reference sequence). This CDR3 has 16 amino acids. CDR3 nucleotide sequence: TGTGCCAGCAGCTTATGGGAGCGGGAGAGCACAGATACGCAGTATTTT. This translates into CASSLWERESTDTQYF.

This clonotype was detected ten times or more. The chain couples TRBV6-5 to TRBJ2-1; 12 positions match TRBD2. V shed 6 bases, J shed 0 bases, and the junction held 0 bases outside the gene matches. The CDR3 spans 15 residues. The V gene's germline CDR1 is MNHEY and CDR2 SVGAGI. CDR3 DNA: TGTGCCAGCAGGACTAGCGGGAGCTCCTACAATGAGCAGTTCTTC. Amino acids: CASRTSGSSYNEQFF.

There are a few counts of this clonotype. This chain joins TRBV12-3 or TRBV12-4 and TRBJ2-1; D gene uncertain. Trimming shortened V by 6 bases and J by 6 bases, and 12 bases separated the two germline ends. The CDR3 runs to 13 residues. CDR3 sequence reads: CASSPNGFNEQFF. The CDR3 DNA is TGTGCCAGCAGCCCAAACGGGTTCAATGAGCAGTTCTTC.

This clonotype was detected many times. V is TRBV2 and J is TRBJ2-7; D gene ambiguous. This CDR3 is 14 amino acids long. Germline V gene sequence: CDR1 SNHLY, CDR2 FYNNEI. V was shortened by 3 bases and J by 7 bases, with 16 bases between the two germline ends. CDR3 nucleotide sequence: TGTGCCAGCAGTGACCTGGTGGCCTCGGGTGAGCAGTACTTC. Its protein is CASSDLVASGEQYF.

V gene TRBV12-3 or TRBV12-4 combines with J gene TRBJ2-5, with 9 positions matching TRBD1. Matching the DNA end better, TRBJ2-7 makes the J call doubtful. This CDR3 has 14 residues. The CDR3: CASSSWTGEVEQYF. CDR3 bases: TGTGCCAGCAGTTCCTGGACAGGGGAGGTCGAGCAGTACTTC.

This rearrangement joins TRBV20-1 to TRBJ2-1; 10 bases fit TRBD2. From germline, CDR1 is DFQATT and CDR2 SNEGSKA (reference sequence). V was pared by 1 base and J by 0 bases, with 12 bases of the junction left unmatched. This CDR3 is 19 amino acids long. CDR3 bases: TGCAGTGCTAGAGCAATGGGAAGGACTAGCGGATACTCCTACAATGAGCAGTTCTTC. Its translation is CSARAMGRTSGYSYNEQFF.